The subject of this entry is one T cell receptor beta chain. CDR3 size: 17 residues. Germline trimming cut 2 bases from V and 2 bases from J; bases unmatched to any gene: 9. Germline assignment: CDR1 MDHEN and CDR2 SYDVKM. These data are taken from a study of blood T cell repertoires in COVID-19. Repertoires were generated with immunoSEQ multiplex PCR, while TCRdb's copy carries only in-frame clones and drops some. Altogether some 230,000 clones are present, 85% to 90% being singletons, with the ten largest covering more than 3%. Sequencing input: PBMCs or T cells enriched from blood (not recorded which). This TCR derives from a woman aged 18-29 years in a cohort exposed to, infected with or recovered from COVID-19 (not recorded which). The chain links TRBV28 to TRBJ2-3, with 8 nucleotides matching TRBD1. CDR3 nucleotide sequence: TGTGCCAGCAGTTTAAATCGCTGGGACAGGCCCACAGATACGCAGTATTTT. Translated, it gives CASSLNRWDRPTDTQYF.